These 25 T cell receptor beta chains share one sample of origin, sequenced in a study of T cell changes during pregnancy in multiple sclerosis (dated by TCRdb to between 2019 and 2020). The library was generated by the immunoSEQ multiplex PCR assay. TCRdb stores this immuneACCESS table with in-frame sequences only. Part of the clones is absent; in the studies checked, under half of the shortfall reflects unresolved V genes, and no reason is known for the rest. Present in this sample are about 56,000 clones, 75% to 90% of which were seen just once. About 0.41% of the sample belongs to the ten largest clones. Sequencing used CD4+ T cells from peripheral blood mononuclear cells, obtained in the third trimester of pregnancy. The receptors derive from a female donor with multiple sclerosis, enrolled in a pregnancy study.

This clone was seen only once. The chain employs TRBV30 and TRBJ1-3; TRBD1 is a possible D gene (6 bases). The V and J ends lost 5 bases and 3 bases respectively, with 20 bases between them. CDR1 and CDR2 (germline): GTSNPN, SVGIG (reference sequence). The CDR3 has 16 amino acids. For the CDR3, the DNA is TGTGCCTGGGCCCGGTCGGGGGGCGCTATTGGAAACACCATATATTTT. Translation gives CAWARSGGAIGNTIYF.

This chain's CDR3 is CASSHASGGAWETQYF. The DNA for the CDR3 is TGTGCCAGCAGCCATGCTAGCGGGGGGGCGTGGGAGACCCAGTACTTC. This sequence joins TRBV4-2 and TRBJ2-5, with TRBD2 identical over 12 bases. V lost 3 bases, J lost 5 bases, and 7 bases stayed unmatched. The CDR3 covers 16 residues. Germline V CDR1 and CDR2: LGHNA, YNFKEQ.

J is TRBJ1-4 and V is TRBV30, with D perhaps matching TRBD1 (5 bases). The CDR3 length is 16 residues. Trimming removed 5 bases at V and 8 bases at J, with 24 bases between. Germline V lookup: CDR1 GTSNPN, CDR2 SVGIG (reference sequence). For the CDR3, the DNA is TGTGCCTGGGGCCTGGGGCAAGGCCAGGGTAACGAAAAACTGTTTTTT. Protein product: CAWGLGQGQGNEKLFF.

CDR3 sequence reads: CASRSGGRGDNSPLHF. The CDR3 bases are TGTGCCAGCAGGTCGGGGGGGCGAGGGGATAATTCACCCCTCCACTTT. The chain employs TRBV27 and TRBJ1-6; TRBD1 might be the D (6 bases). Germline V gene data show CDR1 as MNHEY and CDR2 as SMNVEV (reference sequence). Trimming removed 6 bases at V and 5 bases at J, with 17 bases between. The CDR3 runs to 16 residues.

The chain employs TRBV6-5 and TRBJ2-1, with 15 bases matching TRBD2. The CDR3 spans 13 residues. V dropped 5 bases and J dropped 10; count of bases not matched to a gene: 0. The V gene's germline CDR1 is MNHEY and CDR2 SVGAGI. The CDR3 loop is CASSGLAGGEQFF. The DNA of the CDR3 is TGTGCCAGCAGTGGACTAGCGGGAGGGGAGCAGTTCTTC.

The V and J genes are TRBV29-1 and TRBJ1-3, with D unclear. Trimming took 0 bases from V and 8 from J, leaving 11 bases between them. Germline values: CDR1 SQVTM, CDR2 ANQGSEA. The CDR3 runs 13 residues. For the CDR3, the DNA is TGCAGCGTTGAAGATCGGACTGGGGACACCATATATTTT. Amino acid sequence: CSVEDRTGDTIYF. The full variable domain, rest sourced from reference TRBV29-1 and TRBJ1-3, is SAVISQKPSRDICQRGTSLTIQCQVDSQVTMMFWYRQQPGQSLTLIATANQGSEATYESGFVIDKFPISRPNLTFSTLTVSNMSPEDSSIYLCSVEDRTGDTIYFGEGSWLTVV.

With respect to this clone: The sample contains more than one DNA sequence encoding this CDR3. The V gene is TRBV6-5, the J gene TRBJ1-1; no reliable D call. Germline-derived CDR1 and CDR2 are MNHEY and SVGAGI. The ends were cut back, 4 bases at V and 0 bases at J, with 9 bases in the middle. This CDR3 spans 14 amino acids. CDR3 residues: CASSSGLLNTEAFF. The CDR3 DNA reads TGTGCCAGCAGTTCAGGTCTCTTGAACACTGAAGCTTTCTTT.

The CDR3 sequence is CASSVGGILLAKNIQYF. CDR3 coding DNA: TGTGCCAGCAGCGTCGGCGGGATTTTACTAGCCAAAAACATTCAGTACTTC. This sequence joins TRBV11-2 and TRBJ2-4; D possibly corresponds to TRBD2 (6 bases). CDR1 is SGHAT, CDR2 FQNNGV, per germline. The germline V and J ends were trimmed by 5 bases and 0 bases, with 17 bases remaining between them. The CDR3 totals 17 residues. Looking up the rest from reference TRBV11-2 and TRBJ2-4 gives the full variable domain: EAGVAQSPRYKIIEKRQSVAFWCNPISGHATLYWYQQILGQGPKLLIQFQNNGVVDDSQLPKDRFSAERLKGVDSTLKIQPAKLEDSAVYLCASSVGGILLAKNIQYFGAGTRLSVL.

The chain couples TRBV19 to TRBJ2-5; the D gene is possibly TRBD1 (6 bases). This CDR3 region has 14 residues. The germline gives CDR1 LNHDA, CDR2 SQIVND (reference sequence). V lost 4 bases to trimming and J lost 5 bases, with 14 bases between them. CDR3 sequence (DNA): TGTGCCAGTAGTACCAACCAGGGGCGCGAGACCCAGTACTTC. Translation gives CASSTNQGRETQYF. The full variable domain, in which reference TRBV19 and TRBJ2-5 provide the parts outside the CDR3, is DGGITQSPKYLFRKEGQNVTLSCEQNLNHDAMYWYRQDPGQGLRLIYYSQIVNDFQKGDIAEGYSVSREKKESFPLTVTSAQKNPTAFYLCASSTNQGRETQYFGPGTRLLVL.

CDR3 sequence: CASGTMPGNTIYF. CDR3 sequence (DNA): TGTGCCAGCGGGACTATGCCTGGAAACACCATATATTTT. The chain combines TRBV9 with TRBJ1-3, with D tentatively TRBD1 (5 bases). V was shortened by 7 bases and J by 2 bases, with 10 bases between the two germline ends. The length of the CDR3 is 13 residues. The germline gives CDR1 SGDLS, CDR2 YYNGEE.

This rearrangement joins TRBV19 to TRBJ2-5; the match to TRBD2 covers 14 bases. With V trimmed by 5 bases and J by 4 bases, 6 bases remained unmatched. Germline CDR1 LNHDA, CDR2 SQIVND (reference sequence). The CDR3 loop spans 16 amino acids. CDR3 amino acids: CASSSWTSGGSETQYF. The CDR3 region has the DNA TGTGCCAGTAGTTCCTGGACTAGCGGGGGGTCAGAGACCCAGTACTTC.

The V and J genes are TRBV7-8 and TRBJ1-1; maybe TRBD1 (6 bases). The V end was cut by 3 bases, the J end by 1 base, with 6 bases between. CDR1 is SGHVS, CDR2 FQNEAQ, per germline. The CDR3 extends over 13 amino acids. In nucleotides, the CDR3 is TGTGCCAGCAGCTTGACAGGGAACACTGAAGCTTTCTTT. This gives the protein CASSLTGNTEAFF.

The chain couples TRBV9 to TRBJ2-1; D not resolved. The CDR3 contains 15 residues. Trimming left V 4 bases short and J 0 bases short, with 11 bases between. Germline V gene sequence: CDR1 SGDLS, CDR2 YYNGEE. CDR3 nucleotide sequence: TGTGCCAGCAGCCCAGAGGCCAACTCCTACAATGAGCAGTTCTTC. This translates into CASSPEANSYNEQFF.

This chain links TRBV23-1 with TRBJ2-7; D remains unclear. TRBV23-1 is sorted into the ORF group, with uncertain function. Trimming shortened V by 2 bases and J by 0 bases, and 8 bases separated the two germline ends. This CDR3 has 14 residues. The CDR3 is CASSQRRDSYEQYF. The CDR3, as DNA: TGCGCCAGCAGTCAACGGAGAGACTCCTACGAGCAGTACTTC.

The V call is TRBV27, the J call TRBJ1-1, with D unresolved. V was shortened by 2 bases and J by 1 base, with 5 bases between the two germline ends. The germline gives CDR1 MNHEY, CDR2 SMNVEV (reference sequence). The CDR3 extends over 13 amino acids. The CDR3 bases are TGTGCCAGCAGTTTACTCGGGAACACTGAAGCTTTCTTT. It translates to CASSLLGNTEAFF.

V is TRBV19 and J is TRBJ2-2; perhaps TRBD2 as D (7 bases). Looked up from germline, CDR1 is LNHDA and CDR2 is SQIVND (reference sequence). Trimming left V 2 bases short and J 1 base short, with 11 bases between. The CDR3 covers 16 residues. CDR3 in DNA: TGTGCCAGTAGTATAACGGGGGGCGAGAACACCGGGGAGCTGTTTTTT. As protein: CASSITGGENTGELFF. The full variable domain, with the rest looked up from reference TRBV19 and TRBJ2-2, is DGGITQSPKYLFRKEGQNVTLSCEQNLNHDAMYWYRQDPGQGLRLIYYSQIVNDFQKGDIAEGYSVSREKKESFPLTVTSAQKNPTAFYLCASSITGGENTGELFFGEGSRLTVL.

The V gene is TRBV7-2, the J gene TRBJ1-4, with D unclear. From germline, CDR1 is SGHTA and CDR2 FQGNSA. There are 14 residues in the CDR3. V was trimmed by 5 bases and J by 3 bases, leaving 10 bases between them. CDR3 DNA sequence: TGTGCCAGCAGCGCAGGATCGCCTAATGAAAAACTGTTTTTT. Translating gives CASSAGSPNEKLFF.

The chain uses TRBV2 and TRBJ2-5; possible D gene TRBD2, 6 bases. V was shortened by 10 bases and J by 0 bases, with 12 bases between the two germline ends. Germline V gene data show CDR1 as SNHLY and CDR2 as FYNNEI. The CDR3 runs to 13 residues. CDR3 in amino acids: CANKREYQETQYF. DNA of the CDR3: TGTGCCAACAAACGGGAGTACCAAGAGACCCAGTACTTC.

This clone was counted once. V gene TRBV7-9 combines with J gene TRBJ2-5; 14 positions agree with TRBD2. J gave up 5 bases and V 3 bases, and 11 bases lay outside the gene matches. In germline, CDR1 is SEHNR, CDR2 FQNEAQ (reference sequence). The CDR3 runs 18 residues. The CDR3 loop is CASSFAGTSGRREETQYF. CDR3 in DNA: TGTGCCAGCAGCTTTGCCGGGACTAGCGGGAGAAGGGAGGAGACCCAGTACTTC. Full variable domain (rest looked up from reference TRBV7-9 and TRBJ2-5): DTGVSQNPRHKITKRGQNVTFRCDPISEHNRLYWYRQTLGQGPEFLTYFQNEAQLEKSRLLSDRFSAERPKGSFSTLEIQRTEQGDSAMYLCASSFAGTSGRREETQYFGPGTRLLVL.

The chain uses TRBV18 and TRBJ1-4, with TRBD1 as a possible D gene (6 bases). CDR1 and CDR2 (germline): KGHSH, LQKENI. CDR3 length equals 15 residues. Between the trimmed V and J ends, which lost 4 bases and 2 bases, there was a span of 11 bases. DNA for the CDR3: TGTGCCAGCTCACTCCGGGACAACACTAATGAAAAACTGTTTTTT. This gives the protein CASSLRDNTNEKLFF. The full variable domain, its missing parts supplied by reference TRBV18 and TRBJ1-4, is NAGVMQNPRHLVRRRGQEARLRCSPMKGHSHVYWYRQLPEEGLKFMVYLQKENIIDESGMPKERFSAEFPKEGPSILRIQQVVRGDSAAYFCASSLRDNTNEKLFFGSGTQLSVL.

The V and J genes are TRBV7-9 and TRBJ1-2; tentatively, D is TRBD1 (5 bases). V was trimmed by 5 bases and J by 13 bases, leaving 20 bases between them. Germline lookup yields CDR1 SEHNR and CDR2 FQNEAQ (reference sequence). The CDR3 consists of 13 residues. For the CDR3, the DNA is TGTGCCAGCAGCCCACCCCGGGGGACGGGGTTCACCTTC. This encodes CASSPPRGTGFTF.

The chain recombines TRBV2 with TRBJ2-1, with 11 nucleotides matching TRBD1. There are 15 residues in the CDR3. Trimming at V came to 7 bases and at J to 9 bases, leaving 11 bases not matched to a gene. Germline-derived CDR1 and CDR2 are SNHLY and FYNNEI. The CDR3 is CASTSQGTGGGEQFF. The CDR3 DNA follows: TGTGCCAGCACAAGCCAAGGGACAGGGGGAGGTGAGCAGTTCTTC.

This chain joins TRBV2 and TRBJ2-5, with D possibly TRBD2 on 6 matching bases. The CDR3 contains 13 residues. CDR1 and CDR2 from the germline V gene are SNHLY and FYNNEI. Trimming cost V 5 bases and J 7 bases, with 14 bases left between them. The CDR3 loop is CASSRESYGTQYF. The DNA for the CDR3 is TGTGCCAGCAGTCGGGAGTCCTATGGGACCCAGTACTTC. The full variable domain, its missing parts supplied by reference TRBV2 and TRBJ2-5, is EPEVTQTPSHQVTQMGQEVILRCVPISNHLYFYWYRQILGQKVEFLVSFYNNEISEKSEIFDDQFSVERPDGSNFTLKIRSTKLEDSAMYFCASSRESYGTQYFGPGTRLLVL.

This sequence joins TRBV7-6 and TRBJ2-1; a weak D match, TRBD2 (6 bases). The CDR3 length is 16 residues. Trimming pared 5 bases from V and 0 bases from J, leaving 14 bases between. Germline lookup yields CDR1 SGHVS and CDR2 FNYEAQ. The CDR3 coding sequence is TGTGCCAGCAGCGGGGGGTGGGGACGCTCCTACAATGAGCAGTTCTTC. It codes for CASSGGWGRSYNEQFF.

The rearrangement joins TRBV19 to TRBJ2-1; a weak D match, TRBD1 (6 bases). Germline V gene sequence: CDR1 LNHDA, CDR2 SQIVND (reference sequence). The length of the CDR3 is 15 residues. V lost 5 bases to trimming and J lost 6 bases, with 17 bases between them. The CDR3 loop reads CASSSRRDTVNEQFF. CDR3 DNA: TGTGCCAGTAGTTCCCGCCGGGACACCGTCAATGAGCAGTTCTTC.